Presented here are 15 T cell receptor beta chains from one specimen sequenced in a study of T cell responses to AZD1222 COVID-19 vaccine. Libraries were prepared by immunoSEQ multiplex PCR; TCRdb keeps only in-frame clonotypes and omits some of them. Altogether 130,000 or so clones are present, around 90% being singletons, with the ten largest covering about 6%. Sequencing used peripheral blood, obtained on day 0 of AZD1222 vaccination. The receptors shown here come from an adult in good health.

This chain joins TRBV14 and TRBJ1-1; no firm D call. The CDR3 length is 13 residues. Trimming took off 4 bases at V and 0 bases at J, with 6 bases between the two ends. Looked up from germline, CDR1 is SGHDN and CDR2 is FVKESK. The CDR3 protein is CASSLLLNTEAFF. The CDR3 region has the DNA TGTGCCAGCAGCCTACTCCTGAACACTGAAGCTTTCTTT.

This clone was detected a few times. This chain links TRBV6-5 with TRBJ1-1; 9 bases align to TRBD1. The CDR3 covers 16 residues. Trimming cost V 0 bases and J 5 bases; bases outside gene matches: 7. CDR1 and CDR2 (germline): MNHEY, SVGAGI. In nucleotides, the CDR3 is TGTGCCAGCAGTTACTCAGGGGACAGGGTAGGGACTGAAGCTTTCTTT. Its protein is CASSYSGDRVGTEAFF.

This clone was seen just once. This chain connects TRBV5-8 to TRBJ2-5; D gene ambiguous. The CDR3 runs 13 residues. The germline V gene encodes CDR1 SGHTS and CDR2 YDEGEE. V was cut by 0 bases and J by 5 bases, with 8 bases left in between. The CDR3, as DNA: TGTGCCAGCAGCTTGGTAGGGTTCGAGACCCAGTACTTC. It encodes CASSLVGFETQYF.

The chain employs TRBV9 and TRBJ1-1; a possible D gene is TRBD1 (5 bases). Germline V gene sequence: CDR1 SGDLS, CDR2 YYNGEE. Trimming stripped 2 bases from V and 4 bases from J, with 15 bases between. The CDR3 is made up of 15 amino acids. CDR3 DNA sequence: TGTGCCAGCAGCGTTTCTCAGGGTAAGGGCACTGAAGCTTTCTTT. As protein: CASSVSQGKGTEAFF.

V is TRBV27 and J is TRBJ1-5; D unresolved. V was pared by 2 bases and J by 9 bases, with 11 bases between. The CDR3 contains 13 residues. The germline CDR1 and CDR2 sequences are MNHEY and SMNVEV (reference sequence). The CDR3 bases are TGTGCCAGCAGTTTACGGGCGGATTCGCCCCAGCATTTT. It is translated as CASSLRADSPQHF.

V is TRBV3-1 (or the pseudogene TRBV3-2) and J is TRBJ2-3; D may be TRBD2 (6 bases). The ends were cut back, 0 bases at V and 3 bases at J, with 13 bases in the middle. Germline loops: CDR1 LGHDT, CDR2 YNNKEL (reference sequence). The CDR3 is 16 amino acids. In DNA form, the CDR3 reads TGTGCCAGCAGCCAAGATCGGCGGGGTGGGACAGATACGCAGTATTTT. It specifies CASSQDRRGGTDTQYF.

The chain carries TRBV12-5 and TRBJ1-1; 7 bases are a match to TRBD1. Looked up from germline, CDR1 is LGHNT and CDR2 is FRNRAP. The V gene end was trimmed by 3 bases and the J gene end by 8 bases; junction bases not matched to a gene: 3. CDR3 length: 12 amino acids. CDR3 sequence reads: CASGFGTVEAFF. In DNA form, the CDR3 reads TGTGCTAGTGGTTTTGGGACAGTCGAAGCTTTCTTT.

CDR3 protein: CASSGTAMMNTEAFF. CDR3 in DNA: TGTGCCAGCTCAGGGACAGCCATGATGAACACTGAAGCTTTCTTT. V usage is TRBV18 and J usage is TRBJ1-1; 7 bases match TRBD1. Germline CDR1 and CDR2: KGHSH and LQKENI. Germline trimming cut 5 bases from V and 0 bases from J; bases unmatched to any gene: 6. The CDR3 consists of 15 residues.

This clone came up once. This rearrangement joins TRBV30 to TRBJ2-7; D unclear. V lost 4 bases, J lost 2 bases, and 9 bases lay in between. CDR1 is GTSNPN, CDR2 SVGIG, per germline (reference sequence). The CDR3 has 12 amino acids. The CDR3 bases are TGTGCCTGGACCTCGGATACCTACGAGCAGTACTTC. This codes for CAWTSDTYEQYF.

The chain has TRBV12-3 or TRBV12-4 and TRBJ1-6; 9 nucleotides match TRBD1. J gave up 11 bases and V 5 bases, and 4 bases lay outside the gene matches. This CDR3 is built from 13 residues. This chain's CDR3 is CASSQGQGTPLHF. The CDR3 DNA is TGTGCCAGCAGTCAAGGACAGGGGACACCCCTCCACTTT.

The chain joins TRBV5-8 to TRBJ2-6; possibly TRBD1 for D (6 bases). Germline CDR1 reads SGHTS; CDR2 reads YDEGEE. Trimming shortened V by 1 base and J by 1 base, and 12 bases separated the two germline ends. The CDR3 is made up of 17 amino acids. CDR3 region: CASSLSADSSGANVLTF. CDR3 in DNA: TGTGCCAGCAGCTTGTCTGCGGACAGTTCTGGGGCCAACGTCCTGACTTTC.

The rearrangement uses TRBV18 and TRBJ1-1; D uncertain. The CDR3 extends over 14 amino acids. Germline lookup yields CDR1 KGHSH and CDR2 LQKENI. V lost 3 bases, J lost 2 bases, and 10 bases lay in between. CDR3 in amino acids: CASSPNTGNTEAFF. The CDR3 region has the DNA TGTGCCAGCTCACCTAACACCGGTAACACTGAAGCTTTCTTT.

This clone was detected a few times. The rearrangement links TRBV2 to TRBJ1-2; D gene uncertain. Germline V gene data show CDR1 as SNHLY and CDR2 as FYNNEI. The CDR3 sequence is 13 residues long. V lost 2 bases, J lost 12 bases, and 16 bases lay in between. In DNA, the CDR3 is TGTGCCAGCAGTGAACCTGGATCCGGCTTCAACACCTTC. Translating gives CASSEPGSGFNTF. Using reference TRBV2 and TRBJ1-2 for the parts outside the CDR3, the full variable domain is EPEVTQTPSHQVTQMGQEVILRCVPISNHLYFYWYRQILGQKVEFLVSFYNNEISEKSEIFDDQFSVERPDGSNFTLKIRSTKLEDSAMYFCASSEPGSGFNTFGSGTRLTVV.

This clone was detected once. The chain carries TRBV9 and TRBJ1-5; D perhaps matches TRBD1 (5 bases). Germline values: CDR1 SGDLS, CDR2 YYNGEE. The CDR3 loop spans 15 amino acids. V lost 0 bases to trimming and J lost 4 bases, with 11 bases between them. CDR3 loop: CASSVEGRVNQPQHF. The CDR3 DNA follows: TGTGCCAGCAGCGTAGAGGGGAGAGTGAATCAGCCCCAGCATTTT.

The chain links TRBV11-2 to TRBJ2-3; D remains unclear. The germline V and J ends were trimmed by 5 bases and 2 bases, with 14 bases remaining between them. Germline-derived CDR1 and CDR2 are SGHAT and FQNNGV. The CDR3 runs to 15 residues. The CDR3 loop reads CASSVDGDFTDTQYF. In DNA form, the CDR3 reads TGTGCCAGCAGCGTTGATGGGGATTTCACAGATACGCAGTATTTT.